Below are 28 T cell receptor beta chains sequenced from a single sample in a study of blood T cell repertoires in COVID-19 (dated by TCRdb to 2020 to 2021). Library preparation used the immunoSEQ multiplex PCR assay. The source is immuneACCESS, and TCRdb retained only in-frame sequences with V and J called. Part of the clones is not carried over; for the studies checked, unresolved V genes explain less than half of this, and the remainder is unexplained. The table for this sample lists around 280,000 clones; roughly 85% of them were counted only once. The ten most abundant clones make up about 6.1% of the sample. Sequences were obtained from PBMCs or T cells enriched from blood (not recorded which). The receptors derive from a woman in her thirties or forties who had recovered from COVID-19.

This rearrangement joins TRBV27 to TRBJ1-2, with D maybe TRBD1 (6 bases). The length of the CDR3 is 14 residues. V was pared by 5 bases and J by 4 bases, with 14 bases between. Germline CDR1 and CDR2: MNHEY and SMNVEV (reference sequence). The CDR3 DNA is TGTGCCAGCAGTACCAACAGGGCTCCCTATGGCTACACCTTC. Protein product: CASSTNRAPYGYTF.

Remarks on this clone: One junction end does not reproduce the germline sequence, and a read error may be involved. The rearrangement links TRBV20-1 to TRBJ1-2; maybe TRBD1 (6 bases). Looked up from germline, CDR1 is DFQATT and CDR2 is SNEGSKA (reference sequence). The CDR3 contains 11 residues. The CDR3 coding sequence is TGCAGTGCTCGAGACAGGTCTGGCTACACCTTC. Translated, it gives CSARDRSGYTF.

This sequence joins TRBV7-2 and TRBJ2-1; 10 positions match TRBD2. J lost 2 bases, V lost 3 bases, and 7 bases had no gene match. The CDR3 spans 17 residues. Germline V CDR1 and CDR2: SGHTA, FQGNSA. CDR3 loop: CASSLRTSGAPYNEQFF. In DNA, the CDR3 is TGTGCCAGCAGCTTGAGGACTAGCGGAGCACCCTACAATGAGCAGTTCTTC.

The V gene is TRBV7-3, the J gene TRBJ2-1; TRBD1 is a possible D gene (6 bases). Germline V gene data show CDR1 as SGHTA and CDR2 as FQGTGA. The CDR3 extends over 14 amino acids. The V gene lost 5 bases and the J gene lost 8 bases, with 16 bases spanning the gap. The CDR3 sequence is CASSAGTQKDEQFF. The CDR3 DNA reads TGTGCCAGCAGCGCCGGGACACAAAAGGATGAGCAGTTCTTC.

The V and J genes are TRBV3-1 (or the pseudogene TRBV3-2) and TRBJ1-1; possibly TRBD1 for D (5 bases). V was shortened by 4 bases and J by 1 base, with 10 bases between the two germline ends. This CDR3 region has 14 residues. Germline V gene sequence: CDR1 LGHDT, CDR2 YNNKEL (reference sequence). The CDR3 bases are TGTGCCAGCAGCCTCCGCGACAGGAACACTGAAGCTTTCTTT. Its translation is CASSLRDRNTEAFF.

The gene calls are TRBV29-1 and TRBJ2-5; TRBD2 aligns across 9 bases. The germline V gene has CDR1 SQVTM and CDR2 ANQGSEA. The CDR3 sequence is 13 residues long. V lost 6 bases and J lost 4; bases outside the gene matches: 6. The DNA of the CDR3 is TGCAGCGTCGGTAGCGGGAGAGGAGAGACCCAGTACTTC. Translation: CSVGSGRGETQYF.

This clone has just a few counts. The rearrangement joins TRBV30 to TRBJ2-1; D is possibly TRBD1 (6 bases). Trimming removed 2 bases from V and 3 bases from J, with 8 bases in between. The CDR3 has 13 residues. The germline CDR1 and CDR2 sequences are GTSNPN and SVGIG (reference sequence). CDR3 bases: TGTGCCTGGAGTACAGGGATCTACAATGAGCAGTTCTTC. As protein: CAWSTGIYNEQFF.

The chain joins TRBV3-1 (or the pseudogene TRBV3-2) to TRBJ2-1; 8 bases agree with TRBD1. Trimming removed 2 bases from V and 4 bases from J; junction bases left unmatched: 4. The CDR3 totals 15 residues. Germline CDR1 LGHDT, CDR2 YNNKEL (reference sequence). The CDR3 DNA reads TGTGCCAGCAGCCAACGGGGACAGGAGTACAATGAGCAGTTCTTC. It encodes CASSQRGQEYNEQFF.

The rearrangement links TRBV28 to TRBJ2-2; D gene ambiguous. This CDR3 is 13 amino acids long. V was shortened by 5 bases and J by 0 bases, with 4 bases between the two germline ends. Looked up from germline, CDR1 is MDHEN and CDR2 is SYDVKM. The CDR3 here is CASSISNTGELFF. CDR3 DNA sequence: TGTGCCAGCAGTATCTCGAACACCGGGGAGCTGTTTTTT.

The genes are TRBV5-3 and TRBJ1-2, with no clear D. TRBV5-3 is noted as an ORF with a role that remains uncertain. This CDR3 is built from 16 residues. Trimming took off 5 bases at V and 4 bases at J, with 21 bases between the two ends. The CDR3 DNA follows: TGTGCCAGAAGTTCCGGTTCTGGGCCCCAATTCTATGGCTACACCTTC. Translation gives CARSSGSGPQFYGYTF.

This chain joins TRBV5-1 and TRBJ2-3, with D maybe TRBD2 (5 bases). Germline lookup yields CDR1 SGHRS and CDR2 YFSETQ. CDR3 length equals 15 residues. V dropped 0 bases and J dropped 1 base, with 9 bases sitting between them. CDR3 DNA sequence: TGCGCCAGCAGCTTGGGAGGGAAAGGCACAGATACGCAGTATTTT. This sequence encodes CASSLGGKGTDTQYF.

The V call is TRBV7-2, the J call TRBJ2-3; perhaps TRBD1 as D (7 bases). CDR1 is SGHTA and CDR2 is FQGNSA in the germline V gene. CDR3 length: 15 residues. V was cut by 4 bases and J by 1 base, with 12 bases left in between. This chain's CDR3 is CASSSQGGRTDTQYF. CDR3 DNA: TGTGCCAGCAGCTCTCAGGGGGGCCGCACAGATACGCAGTATTTT.

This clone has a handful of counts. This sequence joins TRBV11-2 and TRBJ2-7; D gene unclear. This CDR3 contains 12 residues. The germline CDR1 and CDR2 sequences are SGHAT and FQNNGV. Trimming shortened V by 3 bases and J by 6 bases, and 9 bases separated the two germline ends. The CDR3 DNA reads TGTGCCAGCAGCTTTCCGGTTGGCGAGCAGTACTTC. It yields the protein CASSFPVGEQYF. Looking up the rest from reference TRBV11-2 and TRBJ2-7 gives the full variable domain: EAGVAQSPRYKIIEKRQSVAFWCNPISGHATLYWYQQILGQGPKLLIQFQNNGVVDDSQLPKDRFSAERLKGVDSTLKIQPAKLEDSAVYLCASSFPVGEQYFGPGTRLTVT.

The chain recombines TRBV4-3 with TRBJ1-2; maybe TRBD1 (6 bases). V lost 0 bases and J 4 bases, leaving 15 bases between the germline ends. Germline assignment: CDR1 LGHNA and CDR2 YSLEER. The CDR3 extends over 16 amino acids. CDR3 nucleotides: TGCGCCAGCAGCCAAGAAGGCTCAGGGGATGGCTATGGCTACACCTTC. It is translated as CASSQEGSGDGYGYTF.

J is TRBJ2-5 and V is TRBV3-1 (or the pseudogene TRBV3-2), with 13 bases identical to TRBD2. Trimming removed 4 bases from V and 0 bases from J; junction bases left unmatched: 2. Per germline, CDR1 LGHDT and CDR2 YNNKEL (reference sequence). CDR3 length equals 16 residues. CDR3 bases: TGTGCCAGCAGCCCCGGGACTAGCGGGAACCAAGAGACCCAGTACTTC. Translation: CASSPGTSGNQETQYF.

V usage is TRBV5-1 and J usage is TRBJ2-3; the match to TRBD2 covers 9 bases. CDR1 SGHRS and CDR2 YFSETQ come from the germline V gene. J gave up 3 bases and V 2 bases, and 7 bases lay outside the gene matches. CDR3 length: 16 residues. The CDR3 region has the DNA TGCGCCAGCAGCTTCAAACTAGCGGGTATGACAGATACGCAGTATTTT. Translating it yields CASSFKLAGMTDTQYF.

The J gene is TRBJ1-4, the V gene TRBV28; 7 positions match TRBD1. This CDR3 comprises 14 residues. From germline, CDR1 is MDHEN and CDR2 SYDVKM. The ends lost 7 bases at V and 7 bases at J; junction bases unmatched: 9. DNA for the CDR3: TGTGCCAGCACCCCAGGGGGAGTAGGTGAAAAACTGTTTTTT. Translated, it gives CASTPGGVGEKLFF. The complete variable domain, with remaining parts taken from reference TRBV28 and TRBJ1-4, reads DVKVTQSSRYLVKRTGEKVFLECVQDMDHENMFWYRQDPGLGLRLIYFSYDVKMKEKGDIPEGYSVSREKKERFSLILESASTNQTSMYLCASTPGGVGEKLFFGSGTQLSVL.

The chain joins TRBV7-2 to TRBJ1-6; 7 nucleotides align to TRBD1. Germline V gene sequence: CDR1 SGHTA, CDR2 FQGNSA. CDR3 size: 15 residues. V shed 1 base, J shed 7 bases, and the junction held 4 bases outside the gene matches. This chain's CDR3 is CASSLVRDRNSPLHF. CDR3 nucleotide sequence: TGTGCCAGCAGCTTAGTTCGGGACAGAAATTCACCCCTCCACTTT.

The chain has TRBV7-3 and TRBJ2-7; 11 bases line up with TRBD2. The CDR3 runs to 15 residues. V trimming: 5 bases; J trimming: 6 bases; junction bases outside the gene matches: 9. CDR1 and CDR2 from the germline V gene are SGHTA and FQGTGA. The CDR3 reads CASSASSGGFAEQYF. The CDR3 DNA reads TGTGCCAGCAGCGCCTCTAGCGGGGGGTTCGCCGAGCAGTACTTC.

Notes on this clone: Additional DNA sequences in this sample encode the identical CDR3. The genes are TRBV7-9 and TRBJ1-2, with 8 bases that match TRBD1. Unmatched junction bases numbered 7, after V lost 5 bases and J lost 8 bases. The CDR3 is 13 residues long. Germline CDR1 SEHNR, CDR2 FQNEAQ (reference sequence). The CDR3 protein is CASSLLQGDGYTF. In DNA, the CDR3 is TGTGCCAGCAGCCTATTACAGGGGGACGGCTACACCTTC. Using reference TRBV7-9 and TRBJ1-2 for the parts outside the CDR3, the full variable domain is DTGVSQNPRHKITKRGQNVTFRCDPISEHNRLYWYRQTLGQGPEFLTYFQNEAQLEKSRLLSDRFSAERPKGSFSTLEIQRTEQGDSAMYLCASSLLQGDGYTFGSGTRLTVV.

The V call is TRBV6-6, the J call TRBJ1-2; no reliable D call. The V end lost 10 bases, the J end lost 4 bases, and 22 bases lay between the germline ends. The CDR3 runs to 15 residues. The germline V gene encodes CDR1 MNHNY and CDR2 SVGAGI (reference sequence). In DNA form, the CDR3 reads TGTGCCACCTCGGCCGGCGCAGAGGTAGGCTATGGCTACACCTTC. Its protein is CATSAGAEVGYGYTF.

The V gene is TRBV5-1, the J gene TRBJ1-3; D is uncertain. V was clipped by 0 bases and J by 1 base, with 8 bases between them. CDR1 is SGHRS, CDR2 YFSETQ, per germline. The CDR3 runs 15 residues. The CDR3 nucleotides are TGCGCCAGCAGCTTGGGTTCCGGTTCTGGAAACACCATATATTTT. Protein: CASSLGSGSGNTIYF.

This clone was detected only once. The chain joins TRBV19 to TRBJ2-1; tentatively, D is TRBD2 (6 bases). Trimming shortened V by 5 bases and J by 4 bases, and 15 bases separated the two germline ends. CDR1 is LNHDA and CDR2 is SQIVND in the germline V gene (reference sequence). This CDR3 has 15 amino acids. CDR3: CASSSPGLGYNEQFF. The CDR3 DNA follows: TGTGCCAGTAGTTCACCGGGACTGGGATACAATGAGCAGTTCTTC.

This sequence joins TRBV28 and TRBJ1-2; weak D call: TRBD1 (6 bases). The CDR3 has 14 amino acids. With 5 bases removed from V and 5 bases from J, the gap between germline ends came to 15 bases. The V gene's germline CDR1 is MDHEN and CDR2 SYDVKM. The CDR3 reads CASSPGQGIYGYTF. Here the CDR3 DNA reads TGTGCCAGCAGTCCCGGGCAGGGGATATATGGCTACACCTTC.

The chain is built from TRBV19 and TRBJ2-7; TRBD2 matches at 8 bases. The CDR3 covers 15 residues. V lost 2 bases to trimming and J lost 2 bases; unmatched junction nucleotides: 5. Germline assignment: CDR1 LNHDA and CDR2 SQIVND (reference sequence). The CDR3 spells CASSIFSGTPYEQYF. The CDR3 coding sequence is TGTGCCAGTAGTATATTTAGCGGGACCCCCTACGAGCAGTACTTC.

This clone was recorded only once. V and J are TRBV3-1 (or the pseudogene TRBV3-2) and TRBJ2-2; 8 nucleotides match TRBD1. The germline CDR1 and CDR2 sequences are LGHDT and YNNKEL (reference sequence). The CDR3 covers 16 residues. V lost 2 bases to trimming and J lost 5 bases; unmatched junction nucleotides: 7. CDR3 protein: CASSQRTGTGTGELFF. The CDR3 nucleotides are TGTGCCAGCAGCCAACGGACAGGGACGGGGACCGGGGAGCTGTTTTTT.

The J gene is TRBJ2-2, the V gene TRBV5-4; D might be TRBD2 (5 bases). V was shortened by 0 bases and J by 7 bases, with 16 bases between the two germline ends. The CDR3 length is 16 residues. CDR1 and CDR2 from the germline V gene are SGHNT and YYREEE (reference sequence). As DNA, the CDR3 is TGTGCCAGCAGCTTGGTCGCGAGCGGACTCGGCGGGGAGCTGTTTTTT. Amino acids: CASSLVASGLGGELFF. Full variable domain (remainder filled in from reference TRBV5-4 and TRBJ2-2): ETGVTQSPTHLIKTRGQQVTLRCSSQSGHNTVSWYQQALGQGPQFIFQYYREEENGRGNFPPRFSGLQFPNYSSELNVNALELDDSALYLCASSLVASGLGGELFFGEGSRLTVL.

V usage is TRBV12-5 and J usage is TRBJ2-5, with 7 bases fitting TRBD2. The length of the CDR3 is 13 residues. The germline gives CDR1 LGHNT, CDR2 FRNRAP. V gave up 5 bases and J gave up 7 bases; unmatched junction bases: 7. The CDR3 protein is CASGPRGNGTQYF. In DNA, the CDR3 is TGTGCTAGTGGTCCGCGGGGGAATGGGACCCAGTACTTC.